Listed here are 9 T cell receptor beta chains from one sample, sequenced in a study of molecular identifiers for immune sequencing clone quantification. TCRdb processed the PCR reads anew with MiXCR; each CDR3 protein has one entry. The sample comprises about 500,000 distinct CDR3 sequences, about 20% of which are singletons, and more than 0.8% rests with the top ten. The material sequenced was naive CD8+ T cells from blood, with Jurkat cell RNA spiked in. Subset defined: FACS-sorted CD8+CD4-CCR7+CD45RA+ naive T cells. The origin of the receptors is a human donor in good health. Some libraries in this study had Jurkat cell RNA spiked in.

The chain links TRBV5-3 to TRBJ1-5, with TRBD1 matching 7 bases. TRBV5-3 is an ORF, and what it does is uncertain. J gave up 3 bases and V 8 bases, and 8 bases lay outside the gene matches. The CDR3 has 14 residues. The CDR3 spells CASRLGQLNQPQHF. In DNA, the CDR3 is TGTGCCAGCCGCTTGGGACAGCTCAATCAGCCCCAGCATTTT.

The chain joins TRBV27 to TRBJ2-1; D is possibly TRBD1 (5 bases). The CDR3 runs to 15 residues. With 2 bases removed from V and 2 bases from J, the gap between germline ends came to 10 bases. The germline V gene encodes CDR1 MNHEY and CDR2 SMNVEV (reference sequence). CDR3 sequence (DNA): TGTGCCAGCAGTTTAACCCAGGGCCCCTACAATGAGCAGTTCTTC. Protein: CASSLTQGPYNEQFF.

Notes on this clonotype: A much larger clone differs from this one at a single base, so this may be a read error. The chain combines TRBV7-9 with TRBJ2-5; D is uncertain. Germline V gene data show CDR1 as SEHNR and CDR2 as FQNEAQ (reference sequence). The CDR3 sequence is 11 residues long. V shed 5 bases and J shed 3 bases, with 4 bases lying between them. The CDR3 protein is CASSRKETQYF. Here the CDR3 DNA reads TGTGCCAGCAGCCGGAAAGAGACCCAGTACTTC.

This rearrangement joins TRBV7-6 to TRBJ2-5, with D possibly being TRBD1 (6 bases). Germline CDR1 reads SGHVS; CDR2 reads FNYEAQ. The CDR3 length is 16 residues. V was trimmed by 2 bases and J by 2 bases, leaving 15 bases between them. The CDR3 spells CASSLYRQETQETQYF. In DNA, the CDR3 is TGTGCCAGCAGCTTATACCGACAGGAGACTCAAGAGACCCAGTACTTC. Full variable domain (missing parts from reference TRBV7-6 and TRBJ2-5): GAGVSQSPRYKVTKRGQDVALRCDPISGHVSLYWYRQALGQGPEFLTYFNYEAQQDKSGLPNDRFSAERPEGSISTLTIQRTEQRDSAMYRCASSLYRQETQETQYFGPGTRLLVL.

This clonotype was picked up many times. This chain uses TRBV5-4 with TRBJ2-7; 9 bases fit TRBD1. Looked up from germline, CDR1 is SGHNT and CDR2 is YYREEE (reference sequence). This CDR3 region has 14 residues. The J segment lost 4 bases and the V segment lost 4 bases, leaving 6 bases of the junction unmatched. DNA of the CDR3: TGTGCCAGCAGCGCGGGACAGGGTGGGTACGAGCAGTACTTC. Translating it yields CASSAGQGGYEQYF.

This clonotype came up many times. V usage is TRBV27 and J usage is TRBJ1-5, with D maybe TRBD1 (6 bases). V was trimmed by 2 bases and J by 5 bases, leaving 10 bases between them. This CDR3 contains 14 residues. Germline values: CDR1 MNHEY, CDR2 SMNVEV (reference sequence). The CDR3 DNA reads TGTGCCAGCAGTTTAAGGGGGGGCGATCAGCCCCAGCATTTT. This sequence encodes CASSLRGGDQPQHF.

Concerning this clonotype: Just one base apart from a much larger clone, this may be a read error. The genes are TRBV7-9 and TRBJ2-2; D unclear. Germline V gene data show CDR1 as SEHNR and CDR2 as FQNEAQ (reference sequence). The CDR3 is 14 amino acids. CDR3 in amino acids: CANSPSTETGELFF. The CDR3 DNA is TGTGCCAACAGCCCATCAACAGAGACCGGGGAGCTGTTTTTT.

The CDR3 DNA is TGTGCCAGCAGCTCAACAGGGGGCCAAGCGGAGACCCAGTACTTC. Its protein product is CASSSTGGQAETQYF. The genes are TRBV7-9 and TRBJ2-5; 9 bases are a match to TRBD1. This CDR3 has 15 residues. V was pared by 4 bases and J by 5 bases, with 8 bases of the junction left unmatched. Germline V gene lookup returns CDR1 SEHNR and CDR2 FQNEAQ (reference sequence).

The chain uses TRBV12-3 or TRBV12-4 and TRBJ2-1; 7 bases map to TRBD2. This CDR3 region has 16 residues. Trimming removed 1 base from V and 4 bases from J; junction bases left unmatched: 7. Here the CDR3 DNA reads TGTGCCAGCAGTTTAGATTTCCAGCGGGGTTACAATGAGCAGTTCTTC. Its protein is CASSLDFQRGYNEQFF.